This TCR beta chain was recorded in a study of a mutant IDH1 vaccine in newly diagnosed glioma (dated by TCRdb to the early 2020s). The study in broad terms: Patients received eight vaccinations in weeks 1, 3, 5, 7, 11, 15, 19 and 23, corresponding to visits V03 through V10. Vaccination was initiated 4-6 weeks after radiotherapy alone, or concurrently with temozolomide cycles in the chemotherapy-containing groups. Of the roughly 32 treated patients, approximately 60% were male and about 40% were female, and a mean age of roughly 40 years was recorded. Prior to enrollment, patients had been given standard therapy consisting of radiotherapy alone, temozolomide alone, or radiochemotherapy with temozolomide, with the combination given to most patients. Six visits were used for peripheral blood collection: V03 (baseline), V05, V07, V10, V12 and V13. For exploratory analyses, approximately 25 treated patients had longitudinal TCRB deep sequencing done wherever samples were available.

This specimen's time point label, interpreted: week 23, last vaccination. Each vaccine dose was 300 ug of a 20-mer mutant IDH1 peptide in Montanide, given subcutaneously with topical imiquimod. The donors had newly diagnosed IDH1-mutant astrocytomas of WHO grade 3 or 4 that showed loss of nuclear ATRX. The samples were drawn from NOA16, a multicentre, single-arm, open-label phase I trial in Germany that tested a mutant IDH1 peptide vaccine in humans for the first time. The DNeasy Blood and Tissue Kit was used to extract genomic DNA from EDTA blood for TCRB sequencing. The CDR3 runs 13 residues from the cysteine to the phenylalanine. The only DNA kept is the CDR3, 39 bases in frame from the first base. Taken from the germline V gene (reference sequence), the CDR1 and CDR2 loops are SEHNR and FQNEAQ. The germline ends are 10 bases apart after V is trimmed by 4 bases and J by 6 bases. Of note for this clone: Its antigen has not been determined. Base qualities are missing; no much larger clone stands one base away.

Broader findings and caveats from the paper: The authors stated that sample limitations prevented analyses of patient blood samples from being reproduced. PBMC samples for TCRB deep sequencing were selected based on availability. Pseudoprogression seemed to be unrelated to changes in the top peripheral T cell clonotypes found by TCRB sequencing. Immune responses induced by the vaccine were seen in 90% to 95% of patients across multiple MHC alleles.

The library was made by the immunoSEQ multiplex PCR assay. The hsTCRB Kit was used according to the manufacturer's protocol to amplify rearranged TCR beta chain sequences. An Illumina MiSeq was used to sequence the TCRB libraries. On the study's bioinformatics: The kit vendor's proprietary platform handled demultiplexing, trimming and gene mapping. Not all clones reach the TCRdb copy of this immuneACCESS table, which keeps in-frame sequences only. Checked studies attribute under half of the gap to unresolved V genes and leave the rest unexplained. From that table come the V and J calls and clone size; the DNA was used to work out D and trimming. The sample table contains under 70,000 clones; only one count was recorded for roughly 84% of them. The ten biggest clones cover 10% to 15% of the sample.

The material was PBMCs, obtained from a glioma patient whose treatment included an IDH1 peptide vaccine. The clonotype was recovered from a man aged 18 to 30 with glioma. The receptor chain draws on TRBV7-9 and TRBJ1-5; D gene: possibly TRBD1, on 6 matching bases. The sequence in DNA is TGTGCCAGCAGCTCCCAGGGGACTCAGCCCCAGCATTTT. Its translation reads: CASSSQGTQPQHF. Reference TRBV7-9 and TRBJ1-5 proteins supply the regions before and after the CDR3; the full variable domain is: DTGVSQNPRHKITKRGQNVTFRCDPISEHNRLYWYRQTLGQGPEFLTYFQNEAQLEKSRLLSDRFSAERPKGSFSTLEIQRTEQGDSAMYLCASSSQGTQPQHFGDGTRLSIL.